What follows are 2 T cell receptor beta chains derived from one specimen sequenced in a study of tumor-infiltrating lymphocytes in localized non-small cell lung cancer. Assay used: immunoSEQ multiplex PCR; TCRdb lists only in-frame clones, some missing. The table has 10,000 or so clones, approximately 77% seen once; the top ten hold roughly 20%. The sequenced sample was lung tumor tissue. The receptors originated from a human donor with non-small cell lung cancer.

This sequence joins TRBV5-1 and TRBJ2-3, with a weak D call TRBD2 (5 bases). CDR3 length: 14 residues. Germline assignment: CDR1 SGHRS and CDR2 YFSETQ. The ends were cut back, 4 bases at V and 6 bases at J, with 15 bases in the middle. CDR3 in amino acids: CASSPDPSGDTQYF. For the CDR3, the DNA is TGCGCCAGCAGCCCGGACCCGTCGGGGGATACGCAGTATTTT.

The chain joins TRBV13 to TRBJ1-2, with no clear D. V was trimmed by 4 bases and J by 6 bases, leaving 9 bases between them. The germline V gene encodes CDR1 PRHDT and CDR2 FYEKMQ (reference sequence). The CDR3 consists of 12 residues. In DNA form, the CDR3 reads TGTGCCAGCAGCTCCCGCCAGGATGGCTACACCTTC. Protein sequence: CASSSRQDGYTF. Combining the CDR3 with reference TRBV13 and TRBJ1-2 gives the whole variable domain AAGVIQSPRHLIKEKRETATLKCYPIPRHDTVYWYQQGPGQDPQFLISFYEKMQSDKGSIPDRFSAQQFSDYHSELNMSSLELGDSALYFCASSSRQDGYTFGSGTRLTVV.